The 30 T cell receptor beta chains reported below all come from one sample, sequenced in a study of cytomegalovirus exposure and HLA in healthy donors. The PCR had 60 Vbeta and 13 Jbeta primers. Here immunoSEQ multiplex PCR was the method, and the copy in TCRdb shows in-frame clones only, minus some. The sample lists about 61,000 clones, 89% occurring once. Input material: PBMCs. The receptors derive from a man aged 25 to 40 in good health and CMV-seropositive.

This clone was detected only once. J is TRBJ1-1 and V is TRBV6-1; D not certain. The CDR3 loop spans 13 amino acids. The V gene's germline CDR1 is MNHNS and CDR2 SASEGT. V was pared by 2 bases and J by 3 bases, with 7 bases between. The CDR3 DNA follows: TGTGCCAGCAGTGAAATCGGGTACACTGAAGCTTTCTTT. Its translation is CASSEIGYTEAFF.

The chain has TRBV5-4 and TRBJ2-7; 8 positions match TRBD2. CDR3 size: 15 residues. Losses at the gene ends were 1 base for V and 5 bases for J; bases not matched to a gene: 8. CDR1 SGHNT and CDR2 YYREEE come from the germline V gene (reference sequence). In DNA form, the CDR3 reads TGTGCCAGCAGCTTGTTCCAGCGGGAGAGAGACGAGCAGTACTTC. This gives the protein CASSLFQRERDEQYF.

The chain couples TRBV6-1 to TRBJ1-1, with D uncertain. CDR1 and CDR2 from the germline V gene are MNHNS and SASEGT. Trimming left V 0 bases short and J 2 bases short, with 7 bases between. CDR3 length: 14 residues. The CDR3 protein is CASSEARRNTEAFF. The CDR3 DNA reads TGTGCCAGCAGTGAAGCGAGGCGTAACACTGAAGCTTTCTTT.

The chain is built from TRBV6-1 and TRBJ2-1; D call uncertain. The CDR3 length is 12 residues. With 10 bases removed from V and 3 bases from J, the gap between germline ends came to 10 bases. Per the germline V gene, CDR1 is MNHNS and CDR2 is SASEGT. CDR3 sequence reads: CATGRSYNEQFF. The CDR3 DNA is TGTGCCACCGGAAGGAGCTACAATGAGCAGTTCTTC.

The chain combines TRBV19 with TRBJ1-4; no reliable D call. Germline CDR1 reads LNHDA; CDR2 reads SQIVND (reference sequence). Between the trimmed V and J ends, which lost 3 bases and 0 bases, there was a span of 8 bases. This CDR3 has 15 residues. The chain's CDR3 is CASSILGATNEKLFF. CDR3 nucleotide sequence: TGTGCCAGTAGTATCCTGGGAGCAACTAATGAAAAACTGTTTTTT.

The genes are TRBV7-2 and TRBJ2-3; 12 positions match TRBD2. V lost 4 bases, J lost 5 bases, and 4 bases stayed unmatched. This CDR3 contains 15 residues. The germline CDR1 and CDR2 sequences are SGHTA and FQGNSA. The CDR3 DNA reads TGTGCCAGCAGCTCTCTAGCGGGAGGGGGAGATACGCAGTATTTT. Protein sequence: CASSSLAGGGDTQYF.

The V and J genes are TRBV30 and TRBJ1-4; a weak D match, TRBD1 (6 bases). The CDR3 runs 16 residues. Germline CDR1 reads GTSNPN; CDR2 reads SVGIG (reference sequence). V lost 0 bases to trimming and J lost 4 bases, with 15 bases between them. The CDR3 bases are TGTGCCTGGAGTGTACCGTTGACAGGATTTAATGAAAAACTGTTTTTT. Amino acid sequence: CAWSVPLTGFNEKLFF.

This clone was seen just once. The gene calls are TRBV4-1 and TRBJ1-2; D might be TRBD1 (5 bases). This CDR3 has 14 amino acids. V gave up 1 base and J gave up 5 bases, with 11 bases separating them. CDR1 MGHRA and CDR2 YSYEKL come from the germline V gene. CDR3 residues: CASSQGTGSYGYTF. CDR3 DNA: TGCGCCAGCAGCCAAGGCACAGGTTCTTATGGCTACACCTTC.

V and J are TRBV11-2 and TRBJ1-1, with D perhaps matching TRBD1 (5 bases). CDR3 length: 11 amino acids. CDR1 and CDR2 (germline): SGHAT, FQNNGV. Between the trimmed V and J ends, which lost 8 bases and 11 bases, there was a span of 15 bases. This CDR3 reads CASRGGAGAFF. DNA of the CDR3: TGTGCCAGCCGAGGAGGGGCTGGGGCTTTCTTT.

The rearrangement links TRBV30 to TRBJ1-4; 8 nucleotides line up with TRBD1. With 3 bases clipped from V and 0 bases from J, the junction kept 9 bases outside the gene matches. Germline V CDR1 and CDR2: GTSNPN, SVGIG (reference sequence). This CDR3 is 17 amino acids long. In nucleotides, the CDR3 is TGTGCCTGGAGAACAGGGGGTGGTTTAGCAACTAATGAAAAACTGTTTTTT. It encodes CAWRTGGGLATNEKLFF.

The chain combines TRBV6-5 with TRBJ2-2; no definite D call. CDR1 and CDR2 (germline): MNHEY, SVGAGI. The V end lost 5 bases, the J end lost 0 bases, and 10 bases lay between the germline ends. The length of the CDR3 is 15 residues. As DNA, the CDR3 is TGTGCCAGCAGTCCTTGGGCAGCGAACACCGGGGAGCTGTTTTTT. Amino acids: CASSPWAANTGELFF.

The table lists this clone with a count of one. The chain uses TRBV4-2 and TRBJ1-4; D is ambiguous. The CDR3 loop spans 16 amino acids. Per germline, CDR1 LGHNA and CDR2 YNFKEQ. V dropped 0 bases and J dropped 8 bases, with 16 bases sitting between them. CDR3 sequence reads: CASSQDPEGGREKLFF. The CDR3, as DNA: TGTGCCAGCAGCCAAGATCCGGAGGGTGGGAGGGAAAAACTGTTTTTT.

The chain couples TRBV30 to TRBJ2-7; TRBD1 matches 9 bases. CDR3 length: 13 amino acids. Losses at the gene ends were 8 bases for V and 3 bases for J; bases not matched to a gene: 8. Germline CDR1 reads GTSNPN; CDR2 reads SVGIG (reference sequence). The DNA for the CDR3 is TGTGCCGCCGATGGGACAGGGTTCTACGAGCAGTACTTC. It encodes CAADGTGFYEQYF.

The chain recombines TRBV25-1 with TRBJ1-2; tentatively, D is TRBD1 (5 bases). Trimming shortened V by 5 bases and J by 1 base, and 23 bases separated the two germline ends. This CDR3 contains 18 residues. CDR1 and CDR2 (germline): MGHDK, SYGVNS. CDR3 DNA sequence: TGTGCCAGCAGTCTCTCAACGTGGGGGGGAGGAGATAACTATGGCTACACCTTC. It yields the protein CASSLSTWGGGDNYGYTF.

This clone came up once. The CDR3 protein is CAISSAGGTHGELFF. Here the CDR3 DNA reads TGTGCCATCAGTTCAGCGGGAGGGACTCACGGGGAGCTGTTTTTT. This rearrangement joins TRBV10-3 to TRBJ2-2; 10 nucleotides match TRBD2. The CDR3 runs 15 residues. The V and J ends lost 5 bases and 7 bases, in that order; junction bases with no gene match: 7. Germline CDR1 is ENHRY and CDR2 is SYGVKD.

V is TRBV11-2 and J is TRBJ2-7; 7 nucleotides line up with TRBD2. The length of the CDR3 is 14 residues. With 5 bases clipped from V and 2 bases from J, the junction kept 6 bases outside the gene matches. Germline V gene sequence: CDR1 SGHAT, CDR2 FQNNGV. CDR3 region: CASSPYRGAYEQYF. Written as DNA, the CDR3 is TGTGCCAGCAGCCCGTACCGGGGGGCCTACGAGCAGTACTTC.

The chain has TRBV27 and TRBJ2-5; 8 bases are a match to TRBD1. Trimming took 4 bases from V and 4 from J; bases not matched to a gene: 5. CDR3 length: 14 amino acids. The V gene's germline CDR1 is MNHEY and CDR2 SMNVEV (reference sequence). The CDR3 DNA reads TGTGCCAGCAGTTCAAGAGGACAGGGAGAGACCCAGTACTTC. Amino acid sequence: CASSSRGQGETQYF.

This clone was seen once. V is TRBV11-2 and J is TRBJ2-7, with 8 positions matching TRBD2. The CDR3 has 14 amino acids. V trimming: 5 bases; J trimming: 6 bases; junction bases outside the gene matches: 9. From germline, CDR1 is SGHAT and CDR2 FQNNGV. CDR3 nucleotides: TGTGCCAGCAGCAGAGAGCGGGAGTCTGGCGAGCAGTACTTC. Its translation is CASSRERESGEQYF.

This clone came up a few times. The gene calls are TRBV25-1 and TRBJ2-3, with 10 bases fitting TRBD2. Germline loops: CDR1 MGHDK, CDR2 SYGVNS. The CDR3 contains 16 residues. V gave up 6 bases and J gave up 0 bases; unmatched junction bases: 6. Written as DNA, the CDR3 is TGTGCCAGCAGCGAGACTAGCGGGTCTAGCACAGATACGCAGTATTTT. This gives the protein CASSETSGSSTDTQYF.

This clone was seen a single time. The rearrangement joins TRBV7-9 to TRBJ2-7; 8 bases line up with TRBD1. The germline V gene has CDR1 SEHNR and CDR2 FQNEAQ (reference sequence). V gave up 3 bases and J gave up 7 bases; unmatched junction bases: 8. The CDR3 is 14 residues long. The CDR3: CASSFRQGPGEQYF. CDR3 nucleotides: TGTGCCAGCAGCTTCCGACAGGGGCCTGGGGAGCAGTACTTC.

The V call is TRBV15, the J call TRBJ2-1; 7 bases are shared with TRBD2. From germline, CDR1 is LNHNV and CDR2 YYDKDF (reference sequence). The CDR3 length is 16 residues. V lost 1 base to trimming and J lost 7 bases; unmatched junction nucleotides: 10. The CDR3 sequence is CATSRGKGGPMNEQFF. In DNA form, the CDR3 reads TGTGCCACCAGCAGAGGGAAGGGAGGGCCTATGAATGAGCAGTTCTTC. The whole variable domain, remainder taken from reference TRBV15 and TRBJ2-1, is DAMVIQNPRYQVTQFGKPVTLSCSQTLNHNVMYWYQQKSSQAPKLLFHYYDKDFNNEADTPDNFQSRRPNTSFCFLDIRSPGLGDTAMYLCATSRGKGGPMNEQFFGPGTRLTVL.

The CDR3 coding sequence is TGTGCCAGCAGTTACTCGGCGGGGTACAATGAGCAGTTCTTC. This sequence encodes CASSYSAGYNEQFF. The chain employs TRBV6-5 and TRBJ2-1; a weak D match, TRBD2 (6 bases). CDR3 length equals 14 residues. With 0 bases removed from V and 4 bases from J, the gap between germline ends came to 7 bases. Per germline, CDR1 MNHEY and CDR2 SVGAGI.

The chain carries TRBV19 and TRBJ1-2; TRBD1 matches at 9 bases. Germline CDR1 and CDR2: LNHDA and SQIVND (reference sequence). J gave up 9 bases and V 8 bases, and 7 bases lay outside the gene matches. The CDR3 length is 12 residues. CDR3 loop: CASGTGGYRYTF. In DNA form, the CDR3 reads TGTGCCAGTGGAACAGGGGGCTACCGCTACACCTTC.

This clone has a single count. This chain joins TRBV11-3 and TRBJ2-7; 8 nucleotides agree with TRBD1. This CDR3 has 15 amino acids. Germline loops: CDR1 SGHNT, CDR2 YENEEA. V was clipped by 2 bases and J by 5 bases; unmatched bases: 8. CDR3 loop: CASSLWGQVVNEQYF. The CDR3, as DNA: TGTGCCAGCAGCTTATGGGGACAGGTTGTCAACGAGCAGTACTTC.

The chain combines TRBV6-1 with TRBJ2-7; 7 bases align to TRBD1. The germline V gene encodes CDR1 MNHNS and CDR2 SASEGT. The CDR3 has 13 amino acids. V lost 5 bases to trimming and J lost 2 bases; unmatched junction nucleotides: 3. The CDR3 loop reads CASSRQGTYEQYF. CDR3 sequence (DNA): TGTGCCAGCAGTCGACAGGGAACCTACGAGCAGTACTTC.

V gene TRBV28 combines with J gene TRBJ2-5; D may be TRBD2 (8 bases). Trimming removed 1 base at V and 2 bases at J, with 17 bases between. The germline gives CDR1 MDHEN, CDR2 SYDVKM. CDR3 length: 17 residues. CDR3 DNA: TGTGCCAGCAGTTTATCGGGGGGGGACAGCAGACAAGAGACCCAGTACTTC. Amino acid sequence: CASSLSGGDSRQETQYF.

This sequence joins TRBV7-9 and TRBJ1-3; 9 nucleotides agree with TRBD1. Germline trimming cut 3 bases from V and 4 bases from J; bases unmatched to any gene: 1. Germline V gives CDR1 SEHNR, CDR2 FQNEAQ (reference sequence). The length of the CDR3 is 14 residues. The CDR3 DNA follows: TGTGCCAGCAGCTTTGGGACAGGGGGAAACACCATATATTTT. Translating it yields CASSFGTGGNTIYF. The complete variable domain, with remaining parts taken from reference TRBV7-9 and TRBJ1-3, reads DTGVSQNPRHKITKRGQNVTFRCDPISEHNRLYWYRQTLGQGPEFLTYFQNEAQLEKSRLLSDRFSAERPKGSFSTLEIQRTEQGDSAMYLCASSFGTGGNTIYFGEGSWLTVV.

The chain combines TRBV27 with TRBJ2-1, with 7 bases that match TRBD2. The germline V gene has CDR1 MNHEY and CDR2 SMNVEV (reference sequence). The CDR3 has 16 residues. V was pared by 1 base and J by 6 bases, with 9 bases of the junction left unmatched. The CDR3 DNA sequence: TGTGCCAGCAGTTTATATGCGGGAGATGATTTCAATGAGCAGTTCTTC. Translating gives CASSLYAGDDFNEQFF.

This chain connects TRBV7-3 to TRBJ1-2; D perhaps matches TRBD1 (5 bases). V shed 5 bases and J shed 1 base, with 8 bases lying between them. Germline V gene sequence: CDR1 SGHTA, CDR2 FQGTGA. CDR3 length: 13 residues. The CDR3 nucleotides are TGTGCCAGCAGCCCCGACAGTAACTATGGCTACACCTTC. It translates to CASSPDSNYGYTF.

The J gene is TRBJ2-3, the V gene TRBV29-1; a possible D gene is TRBD1 (6 bases). Germline-derived CDR1 and CDR2 are SQVTM and ANQGSEA. This CDR3 spans 12 amino acids. The CDR3, as DNA: TGCAGTCAGGGGTGGTCCGCAGATACGCAGTATTTT. This gives the protein CSQGWSADTQYF.